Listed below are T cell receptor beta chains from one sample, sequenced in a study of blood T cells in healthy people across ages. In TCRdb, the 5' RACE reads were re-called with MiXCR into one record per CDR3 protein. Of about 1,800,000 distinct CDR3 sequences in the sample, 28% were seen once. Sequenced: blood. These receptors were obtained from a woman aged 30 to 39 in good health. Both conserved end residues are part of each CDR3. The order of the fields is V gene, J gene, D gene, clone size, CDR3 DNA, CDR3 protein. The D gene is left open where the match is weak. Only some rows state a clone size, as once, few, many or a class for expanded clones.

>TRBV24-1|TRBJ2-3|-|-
TGTGCCACCAGTGATCGGTCGGGAGATTCAGATACGCAGTATTTT
CATSDRSGDSDTQYF
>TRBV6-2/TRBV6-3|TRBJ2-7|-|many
TGTGCCAGCAGTTACGGGGAGCCAAGAATGATAGAAGAGCAGTACTTC
CASSYGEPRMIEEQYF
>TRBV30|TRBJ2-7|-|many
TGTGCCTGGAGTGTAGTCTACGAGCAGTACTTC
CAWSVVYEQYF
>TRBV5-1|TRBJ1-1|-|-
TGCGCCAGCCAACAGGATTGGATGAACACTGAAGCTTTCTTT
CASQQDWMNTEAFF
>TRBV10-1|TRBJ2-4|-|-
TGCGCCAGCAGTGAGCACGGTGGAGACATTCAGTACTTC
CASSEHGGDIQYF
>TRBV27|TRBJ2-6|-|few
TGTGCCAGCAGACCCCTCAACGCCGGGACCAACGTCCTGACTTTC
CASRPLNAGTNVLTF
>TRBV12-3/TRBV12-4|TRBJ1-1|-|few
TGTGCCAGCAGCCGTATGGAGAACACTGAAGCTTTCTTT
CASSRMENTEAFF
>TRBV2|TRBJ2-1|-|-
TGTGCCAGCAGGCCGATGAGGGGGGATGAGCAGTTCTTC
CASRPMRGDEQFF
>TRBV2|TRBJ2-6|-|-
TGTGCCAGCAGTGGCAGGGGAAGGGGGGCCAACGTCCTGACTTTC
CASSGRGRGANVLTF
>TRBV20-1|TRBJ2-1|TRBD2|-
TGCAGTGCTGCGACTAGCGGGAGGGTACCGTTCTTC
CSAATSGRVPFF
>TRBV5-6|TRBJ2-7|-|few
TGTGCCAGCAGCTTGCGGGACTTACTTTACGAGCAGTACTTC
CASSLRDLLYEQYF
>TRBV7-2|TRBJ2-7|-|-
TGTGCCAGCAGCTCCAACAGGGATGGCTACGAGCAGTACTTC
CASSSNRDGYEQYF
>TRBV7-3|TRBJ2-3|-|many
TGTGCCAGCAGCTTAGGACGGACAGCCGCTAGCACAGATACGCAGTATTTT
CASSLGRTAASTDTQYF
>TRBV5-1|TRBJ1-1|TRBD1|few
TGCGCCAGCCGACTACCCCCGGGACAGGGGGCTACTGAAGCTTTCTTT
CASRLPPGQGATEAFF
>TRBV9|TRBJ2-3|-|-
TGTGCCAGCAGCGCATCCCCCAGGACAGCCTCCACAGATACGCAGTATTTT
CASSASPRTASTDTQYF
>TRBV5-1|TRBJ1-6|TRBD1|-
TGCGCCAGCAGCTTAACAGGGGAAGGAAGATCACCCCTCCACTTT
CASSLTGEGRSPLHF
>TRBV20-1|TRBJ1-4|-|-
TGCAGTGCTAGAGATCCCCGGGTCGCTTCGAATGAAAAACTGTTTTTT
CSARDPRVASNEKLFF
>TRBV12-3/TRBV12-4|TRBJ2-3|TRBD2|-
TGTGCCAGCAGTCCCTCGGGACTAGCGGGGAGGGTTACGCAGTATTTT
CASSPSGLAGRVTQYF
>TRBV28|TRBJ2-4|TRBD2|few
TGTGCCAGCAGTTCCCCGAGGGGACTAGCGGGGGTTCGAATAGCCAAAAACATTCAGTACTTC
CASSSPRGLAGVRIAKNIQYF
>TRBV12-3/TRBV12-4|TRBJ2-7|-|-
TGTGCCGGCAGTTTTCCAGGGGCTCGTTACAATGAGCAGTACTTC
CAGSFPGARYNEQYF
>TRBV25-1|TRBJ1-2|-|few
TGTGCCAGCAGTGGCCCTACAGGGATCGGCTACACCTTC
CASSGPTGIGYTF
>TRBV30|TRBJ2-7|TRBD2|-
TGTGCCTGGAGTGGACCCCGGACTAGCGGTGGAGAGCAGTACTTC
CAWSGPRTSGGEQYF
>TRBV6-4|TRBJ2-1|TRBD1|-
TGTGCCATACACCTCCGGGACAGGGCGTACAATGAGCAGTTCTTC
CAIHLRDRAYNEQFF
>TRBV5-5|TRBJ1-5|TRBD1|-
TGTGCCAGCAGCCCTCAGGGGGCGGCGCATCAGCCCCAGCATTTT
CASSPQGAAHQPQHF
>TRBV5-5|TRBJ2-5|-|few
TGTGCCAGCAGCTTGCTTGCCAACCAAGAGACCCAGTACTTC
CASSLLANQETQYF
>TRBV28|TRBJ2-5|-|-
TGTGCCAGCAGTCCCAGACTAGAAAGGGCTTTTGAGACCCAGTACTTC
CASSPRLERAFETQYF
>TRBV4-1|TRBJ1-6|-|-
TGCGCCAGCAGCCAAGATAGCCAGTACTATAATTCACCCCTCCACTTT
CASSQDSQYYNSPLHF
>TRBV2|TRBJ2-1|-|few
TGTGCCAGCGGGGACCAAATCAATGAGCAGTTCTTC
CASGDQINEQFF
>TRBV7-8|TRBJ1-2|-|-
TGTGCCAGCAGCTTACGAGTTGAACTCTCGGGTGGCTACACCTTC
CASSLRVELSGGYTF
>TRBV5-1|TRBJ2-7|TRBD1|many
TGCGCCAGCAGCCGAGGACAGGGAGGTGAGCAGTACTTC
CASSRGQGGEQYF
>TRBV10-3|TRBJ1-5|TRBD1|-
TGTGCCATCAGTGAGTCGATTTCCAGGGGGATAGGGCAGCCCCAGCATTTT
CAISESISRGIGQPQHF
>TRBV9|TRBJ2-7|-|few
TGTGCCAGCAGTGCCGGGACGAACCAAGTAGGCGAGCAGTACTTC
CASSAGTNQVGEQYF
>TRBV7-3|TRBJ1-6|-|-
TGTGCCAGCAGCCGGACAGCCGCGTATAATTCACCCCTCCACTTT
CASSRTAAYNSPLHF
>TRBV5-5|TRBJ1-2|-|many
TGTGCCAGCAGCACCAACCAACGGACCGCTTTTGGCTACACCTTC
CASSTNQRTAFGYTF
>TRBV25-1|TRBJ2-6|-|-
TGTGCCAGCAGTGAAAACTACGGTCGAGGGGCCAACGTCCTGACTTTC
CASSENYGRGANVLTF
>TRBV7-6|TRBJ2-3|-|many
TGTGCCAGCAGCGTGGTCGGCGGACACAGCACAGATACGCAGTATTTT
CASSVVGGHSTDTQYF